This passage covers 12 T cell receptor beta chains from one sample sequenced in a study of blood T cell repertoires in COVID-19. The table came from immunoSEQ multiplex PCR; TCRdb's copy has only in-frame clones and leaves some out. The repertoire holds some 55,000 clones, with around 87% as singletons. Sample: peripheral blood. The receptors come from a man in his 60s with acute or convalescent COVID-19.

Points on this clone: Other DNA sequences in this sample translate to the same CDR3. This chain links TRBV5-1 with TRBJ1-1, with D maybe TRBD1 (6 bases). The germline gives CDR1 SGHRS, CDR2 YFSETQ. This CDR3 contains 15 residues. The ends were cut back, 0 bases at V and 5 bases at J, with 14 bases in the middle. The CDR3 DNA reads as TGCGCCAGCAGCTTGGAACTCAGGGGTGGGACTGAAGCTTTCTTT. Translation gives CASSLELRGGTEAFF.

The chain combines TRBV5-1 with TRBJ2-5, with TRBD2 identical over 13 bases. Germline assignment: CDR1 SGHRS and CDR2 YFSETQ. This CDR3 is built from 16 residues. The V gene end was trimmed by 4 bases and the J gene end by 2 bases; junction bases not matched to a gene: 5. CDR3 residues: CASSPSLAGGQETQYF. CDR3 DNA: TGCGCCAGCAGCCCATCACTAGCGGGGGGGCAAGAGACCCAGTACTTC.

This clone has a single count. J is TRBJ1-1 and V is TRBV19; a weak D match, TRBD1 (5 bases). V was clipped by 5 bases and J by 1 base, with 11 bases between them. The CDR3 runs 14 residues. The germline V gene encodes CDR1 LNHDA and CDR2 SQIVND (reference sequence). CDR3 sequence reads: CASSVGRRNTEAFF. The DNA of the CDR3 is TGTGCCAGTAGTGTGGGGCGAAGGAACACTGAAGCTTTCTTT.

In this sample, this clone turned up a few times. V is TRBV2 and J is TRBJ1-2; 10 bases line up with TRBD1. The CDR3 covers 15 residues. J was trimmed by 5 bases and V by 11 bases; bases with no gene match: 14. Germline V gene sequence: CDR1 SNHLY, CDR2 FYNNEI. In DNA form, the CDR3 reads TGTGCCGGGTCATCCGGGACAGGGGAACTTTATGGCTACACCTTC. Protein: CAGSSGTGELYGYTF.

V and J are TRBV28 and TRBJ1-5; tentative D call: TRBD1 (5 bases). Germline assignment: CDR1 MDHEN and CDR2 SYDVKM. Between the trimmed V and J ends, which lost 6 bases and 3 bases, there was a span of 15 bases. CDR3 length: 15 residues. The CDR3 spells CASSQGSGDNQPQHF. The DNA for the CDR3 is TGTGCCAGCAGCCAGGGATCAGGAGACAATCAGCCCCAGCATTTT.

This clone was observed a single time. The chain links TRBV18 to TRBJ1-1, with D maybe TRBD1 (6 bases). V was shortened by 3 bases and J by 6 bases, with 8 bases between the two germline ends. Germline V lookup: CDR1 KGHSH, CDR2 LQKENI. The CDR3 consists of 12 residues. The CDR3, as DNA: TGTGCCAGCTCACCGACAGGCTCTGAAGCTTTCTTT. It translates to CASSPTGSEAFF.

The chain recombines TRBV28 with TRBJ1-2; D gene ambiguous. The germline V gene encodes CDR1 MDHEN and CDR2 SYDVKM. This CDR3 is 12 amino acids long. Trimming shortened V by 6 bases and J by 6 bases, and 11 bases separated the two germline ends. CDR3 amino acids: CASSNLGDGYTF. The DNA for the CDR3 is TGTGCCAGCAGCAACCTCGGGGATGGCTACACCTTC.

J is TRBJ1-6 and V is TRBV18; D is perhaps TRBD1 (5 bases). V was cut by 5 bases and J by 14 bases, with 19 bases left in between. Germline V CDR1 and CDR2: KGHSH, LQKENI. CDR3 length: 14 amino acids. The CDR3 nucleotides read TGTGCCAGCTCAGATAGAACAGGAGGAGGGGCCCTCCACTTT. Translated: CASSDRTGGGALHF.

The J gene is TRBJ1-1, the V gene TRBV21-1; the D call in the table, TRBD1, was not verified against the DNA. TRBV21-1 is noted as a pseudogene. The CDR3 runs 16 residues. The CDR3 bases are TGTGCCAGCAGCAAAGAGGGGGAGTATGGGAACACTGAAGCTTTCTTT. Translating gives CASSKEGEYGNTEAFF.

The chain links TRBV7-9 to TRBJ2-3; D unclear. V was shortened by 5 bases and J by 0 bases, with 12 bases between the two germline ends. CDR1 and CDR2 (germline): SEHNR, FQNEAQ (reference sequence). The CDR3 contains 15 residues. For the CDR3, the DNA is TGTGCCAGCAGCAGCGTCGGCCAGAGCACAGATACGCAGTATTTT. Translated, it gives CASSSVGQSTDTQYF.

This clone was seen a handful of times. The gene calls are TRBV6-5 and TRBJ1-2; 9 nucleotides agree with TRBD1. Germline lookup yields CDR1 MNHEY and CDR2 SVGAGI. The CDR3 sequence is 12 residues long. V gave up 6 bases and J gave up 9 bases; unmatched junction bases: 5. CDR3 DNA sequence: TGTGCCAGCAGCCCAGGACAGGGGCGCTACACCTTC. Translated: CASSPGQGRYTF.

J is TRBJ2-7 and V is TRBV19, with 7 bases fitting TRBD1. The CDR3 totals 15 residues. V dropped 2 bases and J dropped 0; count of bases not matched to a gene: 4. CDR1 and CDR2 from the germline V gene are LNHDA and SQIVND (reference sequence). CDR3 DNA sequence: TGTGCCAGTAGTATAACGGCAGGGGGCTCCTACGAGCAGTACTTC. Translating gives CASSITAGGSYEQYF. The variable domain in full, completed from reference TRBV19 and TRBJ2-7, reads DGGITQSPKYLFRKEGQNVTLSCEQNLNHDAMYWYRQDPGQGLRLIYYSQIVNDFQKGDIAEGYSVSREKKESFPLTVTSAQKNPTAFYLCASSITAGGSYEQYFGPGTRLTVT.